Listed here are 8 T cell receptor beta chains from one sample, sequenced in a study of shared clonotypes between healthy human individuals. Clones were sequenced by immunoSEQ multiplex PCR, and TCRdb holds only the in-frame ones, with some missing. The table lists around 700,000 clones, over 65% of them singletons, with less than 2% in the top ten. Sequenced material: memory CD4+ T cells sorted from blood. Subset: CD45RA-negative fraction. The receptors were gathered from a woman aged 25 to 39 in good health.

The count of this clone is one. The chain has TRBV9 and TRBJ2-1, with 7 bases aligning to TRBD2. After removal of 0 bases from V and 2 bases from J, the junction contained 5 bases not matched to a gene. Germline-derived CDR1 and CDR2 are SGDLS and YYNGEE. The CDR3 is made up of 16 amino acids. CDR3 sequence: CASSVAGTTPYNEQFF. The CDR3 nucleotides read TGTGCCAGCAGCGTAGCTGGGACTACCCCCTACAATGAGCAGTTCTTC.

The V gene is TRBV5-4, the J gene TRBJ1-1; 8 positions match TRBD1. Per the germline V gene, CDR1 is SGHNT and CDR2 is YYREEE (reference sequence). The CDR3 extends over 14 amino acids. The V gene end was trimmed by 2 bases and the J gene end by 1 base; junction bases not matched to a gene: 1. CDR3: CASSFGQGNTEAFF. The CDR3 DNA reads as TGTGCCAGCAGCTTTGGACAGGGGAACACTGAAGCTTTCTTT.

The DNA for the CDR3 is TGTGCCAGCAGCCCGGGGGCTAGCGGGACCCAAGAGACCCAGTACTTC. Protein product: CASSPGASGTQETQYF. The chain uses TRBV7-9 and TRBJ2-5; 9 bases agree with TRBD2. The V gene end was trimmed by 5 bases and the J gene end by 1 base; junction bases not matched to a gene: 8. This CDR3 contains 16 residues. Germline V CDR1 and CDR2: SEHNR, FQNEAQ (reference sequence).

Note on this clone: This may stem from a read error, because a much larger clone lies one nucleotide away. This sequence joins TRBV2 and TRBJ2-7; D is ambiguous. This CDR3 contains 11 residues. V lost 2 bases to trimming and J lost 3 bases, with 2 bases between them. Germline lookup yields CDR1 SNHLY and CDR2 FYNNEI. The CDR3 DNA reads as TGTGCCAGCAGTGAATACTACGAGCAGTACTTC. Its protein product is CASSEYYEQYF.

This clone came up once. This sequence joins TRBV7-9 and TRBJ1-5; D ambiguous. Trimming left V 2 bases short and J 0 bases short, with 2 bases between. The CDR3 is made up of 13 amino acids. Germline V gene lookup returns CDR1 SEHNR and CDR2 FQNEAQ (reference sequence). The CDR3 spells CASSLRSNQPQHF. The CDR3 DNA follows: TGTGCCAGCAGCTTACGTAGCAATCAGCCCCAGCATTTT.

The V call is TRBV9, the J call TRBJ2-2, with D perhaps TRBD2 (6 bases). The CDR3 extends over 15 amino acids. Trimming shortened V by 4 bases and J by 3 bases, and 13 bases separated the two germline ends. In germline, CDR1 is SGDLS, CDR2 YYNGEE. The CDR3 spells CASSPGKRDTGELFF. CDR3 nucleotide sequence: TGTGCCAGCAGCCCAGGAAAGCGGGACACCGGGGAGCTGTTTTTT.

This clone was counted between two and nine times. The genes are TRBV2 and TRBJ1-2, with 8 bases fitting TRBD1. From germline, CDR1 is SNHLY and CDR2 FYNNEI. V shed 1 base and J 7 bases; nucleotides not matched to a gene: 8. This CDR3 region has 15 residues. The CDR3 coding sequence is TGTGCCAGCAGTGAAGGATTCGTCAGGGGGCCTGGCTACACCTTC. Its translation: CASSEGFVRGPGYTF.

This rearrangement joins TRBV29-1 to TRBJ2-5; D is ambiguous. In germline, CDR1 is SQVTM, CDR2 ANQGSEA. CDR3 size: 14 residues. Deletions cut 4 bases from V and 3 bases from J, with 15 bases between. The CDR3 loop is CSVGPLPQKETQYF. The CDR3 DNA sequence: TGCAGCGTTGGGCCCCTACCCCAGAAAGAGACCCAGTACTTC.